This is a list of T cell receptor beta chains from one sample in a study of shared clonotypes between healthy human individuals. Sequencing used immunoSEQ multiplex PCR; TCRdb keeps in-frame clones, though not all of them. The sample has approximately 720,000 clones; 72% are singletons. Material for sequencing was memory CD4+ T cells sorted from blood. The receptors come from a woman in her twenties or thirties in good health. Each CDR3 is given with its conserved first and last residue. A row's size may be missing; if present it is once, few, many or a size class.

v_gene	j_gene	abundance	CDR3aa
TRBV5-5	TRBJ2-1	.	CASSLEGTSVANEQFF
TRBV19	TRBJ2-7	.	CASSIQLSYEQYF
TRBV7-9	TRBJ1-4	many	CASSFDPGQGLLELFF
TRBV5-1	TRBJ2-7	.	CASSSLLAGESEQYF
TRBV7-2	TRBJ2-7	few	CASSKTLGEQYF
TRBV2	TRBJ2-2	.	CASSDTGADTGELFF
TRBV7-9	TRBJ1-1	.	CASSSGVGGTNTEAFF
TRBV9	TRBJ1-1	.	CASSVGTGNTEAFF
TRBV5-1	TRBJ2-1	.	CASMKAGGGQNEQFF
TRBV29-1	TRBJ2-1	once	CSVGERDGFDEQFF
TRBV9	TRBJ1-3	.	CASSPWTADSGNTIYF
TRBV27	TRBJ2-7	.	CASSLPGRLAYEQYF
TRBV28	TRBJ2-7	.	CASRLAGETGSYEQYF
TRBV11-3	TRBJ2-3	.	CASSSGVNTDTQYF
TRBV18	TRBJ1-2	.	CASSPPEGVYGYTF
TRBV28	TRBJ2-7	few	CASSPRWVGEQYF
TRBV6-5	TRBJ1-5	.	CASSWGRNQPQHF
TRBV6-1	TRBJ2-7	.	CASQQGLPSYEQYF
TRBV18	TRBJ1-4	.	CASSPPGLGANEKLFF
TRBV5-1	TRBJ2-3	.	CASSPGGLSGTDTQYF
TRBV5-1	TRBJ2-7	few	CASSLKDEQYF
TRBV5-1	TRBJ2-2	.	CASSPSGTANTGELFF
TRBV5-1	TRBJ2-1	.	CASSKGAHNEQFF
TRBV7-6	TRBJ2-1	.	CASSARTGAVFNEQFF
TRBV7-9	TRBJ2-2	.	CASSRWTGETGELFF
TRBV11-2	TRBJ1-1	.	CATGITGAEAFF
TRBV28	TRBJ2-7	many	CASKDRGQTNEQYF
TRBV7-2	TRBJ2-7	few	CASSLVWGEGGYEQYF
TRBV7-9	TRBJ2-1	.	CASSLVGTYNEQFF
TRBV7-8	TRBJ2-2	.	CASSLARWGANTGELFF
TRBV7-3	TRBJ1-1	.	CASSLTGTPNTEAFF
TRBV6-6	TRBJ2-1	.	CASSPGTNNEQFF
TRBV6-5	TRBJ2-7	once	CASSYRQGFGEQYF
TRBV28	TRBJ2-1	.	CANQGLAGNEQFF
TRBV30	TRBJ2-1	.	CAWTQSPLYNEQFF
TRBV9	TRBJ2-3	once	CASSVDTGAPDTQYF
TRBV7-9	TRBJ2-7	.	CASSFSGFSYEQYF
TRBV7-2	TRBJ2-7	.	CASSFVWTGWNEQYF
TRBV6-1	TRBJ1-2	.	CASSGPAGPWGYGYTF
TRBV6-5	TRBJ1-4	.	CASGETGLANEKLFF
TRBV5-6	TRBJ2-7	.	CASSPGLVRSGVQYF
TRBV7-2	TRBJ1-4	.	CASSWGQNKKLFF
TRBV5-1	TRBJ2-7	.	CASSASGSYEQYF
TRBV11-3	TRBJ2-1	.	CASSLDSGDNEQFF
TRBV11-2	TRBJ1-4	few	CASSPGWGPRFSSNEKLFF
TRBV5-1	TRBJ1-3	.	CASSLGVSSGNTIYF
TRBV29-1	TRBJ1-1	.	CSVKPANTEAFF
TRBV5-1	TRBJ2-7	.	CASSFGVPPGLYEQYF
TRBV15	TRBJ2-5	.	CATSRDSTSSGGRETQYF
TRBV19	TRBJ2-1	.	CASSTGQRLSEQFF
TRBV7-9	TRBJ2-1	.	CASSPNLAGGNEQFF
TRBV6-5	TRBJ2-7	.	CASSYSNSGEQYF